The 8 T cell receptor beta chains below all came from one sample that was sequenced in a study of CD8+CD57+ T cells in acquired aplastic anemia. For CDR3 and TCR beta VDJ profiling, genomic DNA was the template used. TCRdb reprocessed the reads via MiXCR and lists one record per CDR3 protein. The data hold some 130,000 distinct CDR3 sequences, with less than 45% observed a single time. Sequencing was carried out using sorted CD4+, CD8+, or CD8+CD57+ T cells (not recorded which) from PBMCs. These receptors all come from a human donor in good health, serving as a control.

This clonotype was detected ten times or more. CDR3 loop: CASESRNQPQHF. As DNA, the CDR3 is TGTGCCAGCGAAAGCCGCAATCAGCCCCAGCATTTT. The rearrangement links TRBV28 to TRBJ1-5, with D unclear. V was clipped by 8 bases and J by 2 bases, with 7 bases between them. Germline CDR1 and CDR2: MDHEN and SYDVKM. This CDR3 has 12 residues.

CDR3 sequence reads: CASSESSGGYGYTF. The CDR3 DNA reads as TGCGCCAGCAGTGAGTCATCGGGGGGGTATGGCTACACCTTC. This chain joins TRBV10-1 and TRBJ1-2; tentative D call: TRBD1 (5 bases). CDR3 size: 14 residues. V gave up 0 bases and J gave up 5 bases, with 10 bases separating them. Germline CDR1 WNHNN, CDR2 SYGVQD (reference sequence).

Ten or more counts support this clonotype. The chain employs TRBV9 and TRBJ2-1; 10 nucleotides match TRBD2. The length of the CDR3 is 15 residues. After removal of 6 bases from V and 7 bases from J, the junction contained 10 bases not matched to a gene. The germline CDR1 and CDR2 sequences are SGDLS and YYNGEE. For the CDR3, the DNA is TGTGCCAGCAACAACGCTATTAGCGGGGGGAATGAGCAGTTCTTC. Its protein is CASNNAISGGNEQFF.

This clonotype was recorded at least ten times. The junction and the germline gene differ at one end; a read error may be behind it. J is TRBJ1-2 and V is TRBV6-1; D uncertain. The CDR3 extends over 14 amino acids. Germline V gene sequence: CDR1 MNHNS, CDR2 SASEGT. CDR3 DNA sequence: TGTGCCAGCACCACATCGACGTCGGGCGCAGGCCGAAACTTC. It yields the protein CASTTSTSGAGRNF.

The chain employs TRBV12-5 and TRBJ1-4; 11 bases line up with TRBD1. CDR3 length: 15 residues. The V gene end was trimmed by 5 bases and the J gene end by 8 bases; junction bases not matched to a gene: 7. Germline CDR1 reads LGHNT; CDR2 reads FRNRAP. CDR3 DNA sequence: TGTGCTAGTGGTGGCCGGACAGGGGGCAGAGAAAAACTGTTTTTT. This codes for CASGGRTGGREKLFF.

The chain is built from TRBV15 and TRBJ2-1, with 10 bases that match TRBD2. V lost 1 base to trimming and J lost 9 bases; unmatched junction nucleotides: 9. The CDR3 consists of 16 residues. Germline V gene lookup returns CDR1 LNHNV and CDR2 YYDKDF (reference sequence). CDR3 DNA: TGTGCCACCAGCAGAGCTGGGACTAGCGTACAGAGTGAGCAGTTCTTC. It yields the protein CATSRAGTSVQSEQFF.

Note on this clonotype: Given a much more abundant clone one base away, this may be a read error. The V and J genes are TRBV11-2 and TRBJ2-1; no clear D gene. This CDR3 is 15 amino acids long. Germline V CDR1 and CDR2: SGHAT, FQNNGV. In DNA, the CDR3 is TGTGCCAGCAGCTTCGGACCCTCCCAATACAATGAGCGGTTCTTC. It yields the protein CASSFGPSQYNERFF.

This clonotype was counted once. This sequence joins TRBV24-1 and TRBJ2-1, with 10 positions matching TRBD1. From germline, CDR1 is KGHDR and CDR2 SFDVKD. The V and J ends lost 7 bases and 7 bases, in that order; junction bases with no gene match: 15. The length of the CDR3 is 17 residues. The CDR3 sequence is CATRGYTGTGVPNEQFF. CDR3 coding DNA: TGTGCCACCAGGGGTTACACCGGGACAGGGGTACCTAATGAGCAGTTCTTC.